This TCR beta chain is from a study of cytotoxic CD8 clonotypes in ibrutinib-treated CLL (dated by TCRdb to about 2021). Concerning the study at large: The cohort had 11 relapsed/refractory and around 15 treatment-naive patients; 17 to 18 were IGHV unmutated. All remission and progressive disease samples were collected while patients were still receiving ibrutinib. An average of around 260,000 productive templates and 80,000 to 95,000 productive rearrangements was obtained per sample. Longitudinal samples were obtainable from about 30% of the roughly 90 participants in the trial. Response samples were obtained after a median of 12 months of treatment, with a range of about 6 to 36 months. Cryopreserved peripheral blood mononuclear cells were collected at three points: before therapy, at response, and at either sustained remission or disease progression. Responses were partial in around 25 patients and complete in 2; after median about 70 months follow-up, roughly 14 stayed in remission and around 12 progressed. Results the study describes overall, beyond this receptor: At baseline, clonality was higher than in age-matched healthy donors and showed a strong correlation with circulating CD8+ T-cell counts. Clonality rose at ibrutinib response, remained stable during sustained remission, and dropped back toward baseline at progression. Sustained-remission and progressing patients did not have matched sampling times, and lymph node repertoires were not examined. Public clonotypes were rare and either shrank or stayed stable during treatment, and the rise in clonality at ibrutinib response reflected expansion of private clonotypes.

In the paper's terms, the time point label means: roughly 23 months on ibrutinib. Roughly 2.2 micrograms of genomic DNA were extracted from cryopreserved PBMCs for TCR beta library preparation. Longitudinal blood samples from CLL patients on ibrutinib monotherapy were analyzed using high-throughput TCR beta sequencing. The patients were enrolled in a single-center, open-label phase 2 trial of ibrutinib monotherapy. The CDR3 sequence holds 16 residues, the cysteine and phenylalanine included. Just the 48-base CDR3 DNA is kept, in frame starting at base 1. Reading the germline V gene gives CDR1 MDHEN and CDR2 SYDVKM. Clipping removes 3 bases from V and 7 bases from J, with 7 as the unmatched junction base count. Concerning this clone: Its antigen is not yet known. No clone much larger than this one lies a single base away; base qualities are absent.

A MiSeq instrument was used for deep resolution sequencing, which targeted depths ranging from 1 in 1 million up to 1 in 200,000 T cells, with coverage averaging 10x for each clonotype. The immunoSEQ hsTCRB Kit was used to generate the TCR beta libraries. The original methods were these. ImmunoSEQ Data Assistant and ImmunoSEQ Analyzer were used for data analysis, and V, D and J genes were assigned according to IMGT definitions. Clonality, which ranges from 0 to 1, was calculated by subtracting the normalized Shannon entropy of productive rearrangement frequencies from one. Only overrepresented clonotypes making up at least 0.05% of each patient's repertoire were included in the public clonotype analysis. Roughly 13 repertoires from age-matched healthy donors, obtained from immuneACCESS, served as clonality controls. TCRdb provides this immuneACCESS table in a form limited to in-frame rearrangements. Some clones are lacking; in checked studies, under half of them reflect an unresolved V gene, and why the rest are absent is not known. That table furnishes V, J and clone size, whereas the DNA furnished D and trimming. The sample contains 110,000 to 150,000 clones, about three quarters of them found a single time. The ten biggest clones cover about 5% of the sample.

Sequenced material: PBMCs, taken after 24 months of ibrutinib treatment. This receptor was taken from a human donor with chronic lymphocytic leukemia. Rearrangement joined TRBV28 to TRBJ1-6; 9 bases in the junction line up with TRBD1. The CDR3 is CASSLVPGTGNSPLHF. The nucleotide sequence reads as follows: TGTGCCAGCAGTTTGGTTCCAGGGACAGGGAATTCACCCCTCCACTTT.